A single sample is the source of the 10 T cell receptor beta chains below, sequenced in a study of Tregs in tolerant kidney transplant recipients. Data came from immunoSEQ multiplex PCR; TCRdb stores just in-frame clones and leaves some out. This sample has 70,000 to 95,000 clones, with around 90% found just once. The starting material was Tregs from blood, obtained before the transplant. These receptors were taken from a human donor who received a combined kidney and bone marrow transplant.

V usage is TRBV7-8 and J usage is TRBJ2-5; 9 positions agree with TRBD1. The germline V gene has CDR1 SGHVS and CDR2 FQNEAQ. The CDR3 covers 14 residues. Germline trimming cut 5 bases from V and 5 bases from J; bases unmatched to any gene: 6. CDR3 protein: CASSVGQGWETQYF. CDR3 nucleotide sequence: TGTGCCAGCAGCGTGGGACAGGGTTGGGAGACCCAGTACTTC.

The chain has TRBV6-4 and TRBJ1-1, with D possibly matching TRBD1 (6 bases). V was clipped by 0 bases and J by 0 bases, with 20 bases between them. Germline V lookup: CDR1 MRHNA, CDR2 SNTAGT. The CDR3 has 19 residues. CDR3 sequence: CASSDSTTSKKGVNTEAFF. The CDR3 DNA is TGTGCCAGCAGTGACTCGACGACTTCGAAGAAGGGGGTGAACACTGAAGCTTTCTTT.

DNA for the CDR3: TGTGCCAGCAGTTGGGGAGGGAGGGGAGGACTCTATGGCTACACCTTC. Residues: CASSWGGRGGLYGYTF. The chain uses TRBV27 and TRBJ1-2, with D possibly being TRBD1 (5 bases). V dropped 4 bases and J dropped 4 bases, with 19 bases sitting between them. Germline CDR1 MNHEY, CDR2 SMNVEV (reference sequence). This CDR3 spans 16 amino acids.

CDR3 protein: CASSYPANTEAFF. The CDR3 DNA reads as TGTGCCAGCAGTTACCCAGCGAACACTGAAGCTTTCTTT. The chain carries TRBV6-6 and TRBJ1-1, with D uncertain. Germline V lookup: CDR1 MNHNY, CDR2 SVGAGI (reference sequence). V lost 2 bases, J lost 1 base, and 5 bases lay in between. The CDR3 is 13 amino acids.

The V gene is TRBV5-1, the J gene TRBJ2-3, with TRBD2 matching 8 bases. The CDR3 sequence is 17 residues long. CDR1 and CDR2 (germline): SGHRS, YFSETQ. V was pared by 4 bases and J by 0 bases, with 10 bases of the junction left unmatched. The DNA for the CDR3 is TGCGCCAGCAGCCCACCGGCTCCGGGAGGGAGCACAGATACGCAGTATTTT. Translated, it gives CASSPPAPGGSTDTQYF.

The chain recombines TRBV27 with TRBJ2-7; 11 bases align to TRBD2. With 7 bases clipped from V and 5 bases from J, the junction kept 10 bases outside the gene matches. The CDR3 consists of 15 residues. Per the germline V gene, CDR1 is MNHEY and CDR2 is SMNVEV (reference sequence). In DNA form, the CDR3 reads TGTGCCAGCAAATCCCTAGCGGGAGGTTTCCACGAGCAGTACTTC. This sequence encodes CASKSLAGGFHEQYF.

The chain couples TRBV2 to TRBJ1-1; D not resolved. The germline CDR1 and CDR2 sequences are SNHLY and FYNNEI. CDR3 length equals 13 residues. V lost 7 bases, J lost 1 base, and 10 bases lay in between. The CDR3 loop is CASNLDRNTEAFF. CDR3 sequence (DNA): TGTGCCAGCAATTTGGATCGGAACACTGAAGCTTTCTTT.

Notes on this clone: An end of the junction does not agree with germline; a read error may underlie this. V is TRBV11-2 and J is TRBJ2-7; tentative D call: TRBD1 (5 bases). This CDR3 has 13 residues. Germline V CDR1 and CDR2: SGHAT, FQNNGV. The CDR3 nucleotides read TGTGCCAGCAGCCCGCGCTTTGGGGCAGTTCCCACCTTC. Its translation is CASSPRFGAVPTF.

The rearrangement uses TRBV11-3 and TRBJ2-2, with a tentative D call TRBD1 (5 bases). The CDR3 runs to 15 residues. Per germline, CDR1 SGHNT and CDR2 YENEEA. The V gene lost 0 bases and the J gene lost 1 base, with 6 bases spanning the gap. CDR3 protein: CASSLEGQNTGELFF. In DNA, the CDR3 is TGTGCCAGCAGCTTAGAAGGACAGAACACCGGGGAGCTGTTTTTT.

This chain uses TRBV6-4 with TRBJ2-3, with D tentatively TRBD1 (7 bases). The germline V gene has CDR1 MRHNA and CDR2 SNTAGT. The length of the CDR3 is 15 residues. Trimming pared 8 bases from V and 2 bases from J, leaving 17 bases between. This chain's CDR3 is CASSLQGTATDTQYF. CDR3 coding DNA: TGTGCCAGCTCTTTACAGGGGACTGCCACAGATACGCAGTATTTT.